What follows are 5 T cell receptor beta chains derived from one specimen sequenced in a study of OX40 agonist ivuxolimab in advanced cancers. Some clones are missing from TCRdb's copy, which holds only in-frame ones; the method was immunoSEQ multiplex PCR. The sample shows some 100,000 clones, over 75% of them seen only once. The sequenced sample was CD4+ or CD8+ T cells sorted from blood, obtained in a trial of the OX40 agonist ivuxolimab. Receptor source: an adult with an advanced solid tumor such as melanoma, head and neck, liver or kidney cancer.

The chain uses TRBV19 and TRBJ2-2; D perhaps matches TRBD1 (7 bases). CDR1 LNHDA and CDR2 SQIVND come from the germline V gene (reference sequence). The CDR3 consists of 14 residues. V lost 6 bases and J lost 6, with 14 bases in between. CDR3 DNA: TGTGCCAGTAGAGTCAGGGGGGAACCCGGGGAGCTGTTTTTT. Amino acids: CASRVRGEPGELFF.

The CDR3 nucleotides are TGTGCCAGCAGCCCTACGGCCCGAGCGGGGGACAATGAGCAGTTCTTC. This codes for CASSPTARAGDNEQFF. The V call is TRBV9, the J call TRBJ2-1; 8 bases agree with TRBD2. CDR3 size: 16 residues. V lost 4 bases and J lost 5; bases outside the gene matches: 11. Germline lookup yields CDR1 SGDLS and CDR2 YYNGEE.

This clone was seen a single time. The gene calls are TRBV7-9 and TRBJ2-2; TRBD1 matches at 7 bases. Per germline, CDR1 SEHNR and CDR2 FQNEAQ (reference sequence). With 0 bases clipped from V and 7 bases from J, the junction kept 8 bases outside the gene matches. The CDR3 sequence is 16 residues long. DNA for the CDR3: TGTGCCAGCAGCTTAGCGTATGACAGGGAAGGCGGGGAGCTGTTTTTT. The encoded protein is CASSLAYDREGGELFF.

J is TRBJ1-2 and V is TRBV15; 8 nucleotides align to TRBD1. The V gene's germline CDR1 is LNHNV and CDR2 YYDKDF (reference sequence). Germline trimming cut 4 bases from V and 9 bases from J; bases unmatched to any gene: 4. The CDR3 is made up of 12 amino acids. CDR3 nucleotide sequence: TGTGCCACCAGCATTGGACAGGGCCGCTACACCTTC. As protein: CATSIGQGRYTF.

The chain combines TRBV9 with TRBJ2-7, with 11 nucleotides matching TRBD2. The ends lost 3 bases at V and 6 bases at J; junction bases unmatched: 11. This CDR3 comprises 16 residues. Looked up from germline, CDR1 is SGDLS and CDR2 is YYNGEE. The CDR3 DNA follows: TGTGCCAGCAGCGGAGCCCAACTAGCGGGAGACGTCGAGCAGTACTTC. Encoded protein: CASSGAQLAGDVEQYF.